The sequence of this TCR beta chain was determined in a study of blood T cell repertoires in COVID-19. Using immunoSEQ multiplex PCR, the repertoire was profiled, and TCRdb retains in-frame clones only, with some absent. Of about 160,000 clones in the sample, 70% to 90% were seen once. V lost 1 base, J lost 0 bases, and 6 bases lay in between. The length of the CDR3 is 14 residues. Per the germline V gene, CDR1 is SGHVS and CDR2 is FQNEAQ. The clonotype comes from a man aged 40-55 years with acute or convalescent COVID-19. The material sequenced was peripheral blood. The V gene is TRBV7-8, the J gene TRBJ1-1, with D hard to call. DNA for the CDR3: TGTGCCAGCAGCTTAGGACACATGAACACTGAAGCTTTCTTT. Its protein product is CASSLGHMNTEAFF. Filled out from reference TRBV7-8 and TRBJ1-1, the complete variable domain reads GAGVSQSPRYKVAKRGQDVALRCDPISGHVSLFWYQQALGQGPEFLTYFQNEAQLDKSGLPSDRFFAERPEGSVSTLKIQRTQQEDSAVYLCASSLGHMNTEAFFGQGTRLTVV.